The TCR beta chain under discussion was sequenced for a study of T cell responses to AZD1222 COVID-19 vaccine. In regard to this clone: Its antigen is still unknown.

Overall study findings and caveats: No repertoire was sampled before or during the peak T cell response, only after it.

This CDR3 has 14 amino acids. The germline CDR1 and CDR2 sequences are SGDLS and YYNGEE. V gave up 4 bases and J gave up 4 bases; unmatched junction bases: 7. Assay: immunoSEQ multiplex PCR; the TCRdb copy retains only in-frame clones and omits some. The table has some 120,000 clones, about 89% seen once. Sequenced here: peripheral blood, sampled on day 0 of AZD1222 vaccination. This receptor was obtained from an adult in good health. The chain joins TRBV9 to TRBJ1-1, with 7 bases that match TRBD1. CDR3 DNA sequence: TGTGCCAGCAGCCAACAGGGGTCTGTCACTGAAGCTTTCTTT. It encodes CASSQQGSVTEAFF.